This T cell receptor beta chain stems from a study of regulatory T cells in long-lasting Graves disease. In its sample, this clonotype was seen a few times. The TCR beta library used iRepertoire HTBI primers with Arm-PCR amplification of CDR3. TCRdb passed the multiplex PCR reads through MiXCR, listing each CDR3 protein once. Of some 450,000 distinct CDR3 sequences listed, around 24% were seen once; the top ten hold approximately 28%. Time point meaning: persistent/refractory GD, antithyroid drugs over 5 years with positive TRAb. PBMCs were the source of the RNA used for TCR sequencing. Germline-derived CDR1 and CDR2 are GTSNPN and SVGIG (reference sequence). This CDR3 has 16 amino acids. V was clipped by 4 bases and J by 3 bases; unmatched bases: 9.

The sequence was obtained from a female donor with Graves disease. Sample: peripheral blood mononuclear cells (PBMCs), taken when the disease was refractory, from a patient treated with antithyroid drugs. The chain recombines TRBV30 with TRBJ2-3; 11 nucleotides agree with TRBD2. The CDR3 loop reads CAWNHGTSGRTDTQYF. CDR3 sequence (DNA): TGTGCCTGGAATCATGGGACTAGCGGCAGAACAGATACGCAGTATTTT.